These 10 T cell receptor beta chains were sequenced from one sample in a study of identifying expanded T cells in peripheral blood. Produced via immunoSEQ multiplex PCR; TCRdb's table is partial and in-frame only. The sample contains more than 80,000 clones, about 87% of which appear only once. Source material: blood. These TCRs come from a person aged 18-70 years in good health.

The chain is built from TRBV2 and TRBJ2-2; D may be TRBD2 (5 bases). The germline gives CDR1 SNHLY, CDR2 FYNNEI. This CDR3 spans 13 amino acids. V was pared by 5 bases and J by 5 bases, with 9 bases between. Written as DNA, the CDR3 is TGTGCCAGCAGTACCGGGGAGACCGGGGAGCTGTTTTTT. Its translation is CASSTGETGELFF.

V is TRBV7-2 and J is TRBJ2-5, with 9 bases aligning to TRBD1. V shed 0 bases, J shed 4 bases, and the junction held 3 bases outside the gene matches. There are 15 residues in the CDR3. Germline V gene lookup returns CDR1 SGHTA and CDR2 FQGNSA. The chain's CDR3 is CASSLAGTGRETQYF. Here the CDR3 DNA reads TGTGCCAGCAGCTTAGCCGGGACAGGGAGAGAGACCCAGTACTTC.

This rearrangement joins TRBV2 to TRBJ1-4; D is possibly TRBD1 (6 bases). The CDR3 runs to 14 residues. Trimming removed 6 bases from V and 5 bases from J, with 13 bases in between. Germline V CDR1 and CDR2: SNHLY, FYNNEI. The CDR3 here is CASSRGQGNEKLFF. The CDR3 DNA reads as TGTGCCAGCAGCCGGGGACAAGGAAATGAAAAACTGTTTTTT. The whole variable domain, filled in from reference TRBV2 and TRBJ1-4, reads EPEVTQTPSHQVTQMGQEVILRCVPISNHLYFYWYRQILGQKVEFLVSFYNNEISEKSEIFDDQFSVERPDGSNFTLKIRSTKLEDSAMYFCASSRGQGNEKLFFGSGTQLSVL.

The chain has TRBV19 and TRBJ1-2, with TRBD1 matching over 7 bases. V lost 8 bases, J lost 1 base, and 4 bases stayed unmatched. Germline V gene lookup returns CDR1 LNHDA and CDR2 SQIVND (reference sequence). The CDR3 is 13 residues long. The CDR3, as DNA: TGTGCCAGTCAACAGGGGCTTAACTATGGCTACACCTTC. Amino acids: CASQQGLNYGYTF.

This clone was found once. The rearrangement joins TRBV30 to TRBJ2-5; D unresolved. The CDR3 runs 17 residues. Per germline, CDR1 GTSNPN and CDR2 SVGIG (reference sequence). Trimming shortened V by 0 bases and J by 6 bases, and 23 bases separated the two germline ends. CDR3 DNA: TGTGCCTGGAGTGTATCCCTTATGGGGTTGAGCCGGAAGACCCAGTACTTC. This sequence encodes CAWSVSLMGLSRKTQYF.

The sample holds many counts of this clone. The chain combines TRBV7-8 with TRBJ2-7; maybe TRBD2 (5 bases). This CDR3 has 16 residues. Trimming cost V 1 base and J 1 base, with 14 bases left between them. Germline CDR1 SGHVS, CDR2 FQNEAQ. The CDR3 protein is CASSLETGEISYEQYF. DNA for the CDR3: TGTGCCAGCAGCTTAGAGACCGGGGAAATATCCTACGAGCAGTACTTC.

CDR3 sequence (DNA): TGTGCCAGCAGCTATAACAGAATGAACACTGAAGCTTTCTTT. It translates to CASSYNRMNTEAFF. This chain uses TRBV5-4 with TRBJ1-1; D uncertain. CDR1 SGHNT and CDR2 YYREEE come from the germline V gene (reference sequence). V lost 3 bases, J lost 0 bases, and 9 bases lay in between. This CDR3 spans 14 amino acids.

V and J are TRBV6-1 and TRBJ2-5; a possible D gene is TRBD2 (5 bases). The V and J ends lost 2 bases and 1 base respectively, with 14 bases between them. The germline gives CDR1 MNHNS, CDR2 SASEGT. The CDR3 sequence is 16 residues long. The CDR3 region has the DNA TGTGCCAGCAGTGAATTTGGCCGGGGAGTCCAAGAGACCCAGTACTTC. Its translation: CASSEFGRGVQETQYF.

CDR3 loop: CASSPLQGTTEAFF. The CDR3 DNA reads TGTGCCAGCTCACCACTTCAGGGTACCACTGAAGCTTTCTTT. The V and J genes are TRBV18 and TRBJ1-1, with D possibly matching TRBD1 (5 bases). This CDR3 has 14 residues. Trimming removed 1 base at V and 4 bases at J, with 10 bases between. The germline CDR1 and CDR2 sequences are KGHSH and LQKENI.

In DNA form, the CDR3 reads TGTGCCAGCAGTCGGGGGACAGGGTTTGAAGCTTTCTTT. Translated: CASSRGTGFEAFF. The V call is TRBV27, the J call TRBJ1-1; the match to TRBD1 covers 9 bases. With V trimmed by 5 bases and J by 7 bases, 5 bases remained unmatched. CDR3 length: 13 amino acids. CDR1 is MNHEY and CDR2 is SMNVEV in the germline V gene (reference sequence).